The T cell receptor (beta chain) under discussion was sequenced for a study of Tregs in tolerant kidney transplant recipients. Study as a whole: The nonmyeloablative bone marrow transplants came from related graft donors, with transient mixed chimerism. Findings of the study overall: Changing PCR primers prevented nucleotide comparison between some patients' samples. The most relevant donor-specific Treg TCRbeta repertoire apparently came from expansion with activated donor B cells.

The length of the CDR3 is 13 residues. Germline V gene data show CDR1 as SGHVS and CDR2 as FQNEAQ. J was trimmed by 4 bases and V by 8 bases; bases with no gene match: 7. Clones were read by immunoSEQ multiplex PCR, and TCRdb kept only the in-frame ones, dropping some. Of fewer than 100,000 clones listed, more than 85% are singletons. This clone occurred once. Its antigen remains unidentified. The sample consisted of CD4+ T cells from blood, taken before the transplant. The chain recombines TRBV7-8 with TRBJ2-5, with 7 bases fitting TRBD2. The sequence derives from a human donor who received a combined kidney and bone marrow transplant. CDR3 sequence reads: CASGWAGVETQYF. The CDR3 DNA sequence: TGTGCCAGCGGTTGGGCGGGAGTAGAGACCCAGTACTTC.